These T cell receptor beta chains were read from a single sample in a study of beta chain features in type 1 diabetes. Sequencing used immunoSEQ multiplex PCR; TCRdb keeps in-frame clones, though not all of them. The data contain roughly 700,000 clones, about an eighth of them singletons. Specimen: naive CD4+ T cells from blood. These receptor sequences come from a man between 18 and 29 years old with type 1 diabetes. The CDR3 runs from the conserved cysteine through the conserved F or W. D genes are given only for firm matches. Clone size is shown for a subset of rows, as once, few, many or a class of expanded clone.

clone_size: NA; j_call: TRBJ1-2; d_call: NA; v_call: TRBV29-1; cdr3_aa: CSVVTGEAYGYTF; cdr3_nt: TGCAGCGTTGTGACGGGGGAGGCCTATGGCTACACCTTC
clone_size: NA; j_call: TRBJ1-1; d_call: NA; v_call: TRBV6-5; cdr3_aa: CASSELGLGTEAFF; cdr3_nt: TGTGCCAGCAGTGAGCTGGGGCTGGGGACTGAAGCTTTCTTT
clone_size: NA; j_call: TRBJ2-5; d_call: NA; v_call: TRBV30; cdr3_aa: CAKGGLETQYF; cdr3_nt: TGTGCCAAGGGGGGCCTAGAGACCCAGTACTTC
clone_size: NA; j_call: TRBJ2-1; d_call: NA; v_call: TRBV18; cdr3_aa: CASSPPSSYNEQFF; cdr3_nt: TGTGCCAGCTCACCACCCAGCTCCTACAATGAGCAGTTCTTC
clone_size: few; j_call: TRBJ1-5; d_call: NA; v_call: TRBV12-5; cdr3_aa: CASGSKRPLNNQPQHF; cdr3_nt: TGTGCTAGTGGTTCAAAGAGGCCTTTAAACAATCAGCCCCAGCATTTT
clone_size: NA; j_call: TRBJ2-1; d_call: TRBD2; v_call: TRBV5-4; cdr3_aa: CASSLGPLTSGSLQFF; cdr3_nt: TGTGCCAGCAGCTTGGGGCCCCTTACTAGCGGGTCCCTTCAGTTCTTC
clone_size: few; j_call: TRBJ1-1; d_call: NA; v_call: TRBV10-2; cdr3_aa: CASSEQGSTEAFF; cdr3_nt: TGCGCCAGCAGTGAGCAAGGGAGCACTGAAGCTTTCTTT
clone_size: NA; j_call: TRBJ1-5; d_call: NA; v_call: TRBV5-6; cdr3_aa: CASSLRSGGSNQPQHF; cdr3_nt: TGTGCCAGCAGCTTGAGGTCGGGAGGTAGCAATCAGCCCCAGCATTTT
clone_size: NA; j_call: TRBJ2-7; d_call: NA; v_call: TRBV20-1; cdr3_aa: CSAGRTYEQYF; cdr3_nt: TGCAGTGCTGGCAGGACCTACGAGCAGTACTTC
clone_size: few; j_call: TRBJ1-5; d_call: NA; v_call: TRBV18; cdr3_aa: CASSPDSNQPQHF; cdr3_nt: TGTGCCAGCTCACCCGATAGCAATCAGCCCCAGCATTTT
clone_size: once; j_call: TRBJ1-4; d_call: TRBD1; v_call: TRBV7-8; cdr3_aa: CASSDTGGAFGEKLFF; cdr3_nt: TGTGCCAGCAGTGACACAGGGGGCGCGTTTGGTGAAAAACTGTTTTTT
clone_size: NA; j_call: TRBJ2-2; d_call: NA; v_call: TRBV9; cdr3_aa: CASSVLGTGELFF; cdr3_nt: TGTGCCAGCAGCGTACTGGGCACCGGGGAGCTGTTTTTT
clone_size: NA; j_call: TRBJ1-1; d_call: NA; v_call: TRBV13; cdr3_aa: CASSPRYTEAFF; cdr3_nt: TGTGCCAGCAGTCCAAGGTATACTGAAGCTTTCTTT
clone_size: NA; j_call: TRBJ1-1; d_call: NA; v_call: TRBV6-6; cdr3_aa: CASSYSASMNTEAFF; cdr3_nt: TGTGCCAGCAGTTACTCGGCCAGCATGAACACTGAAGCTTTCTTT
clone_size: few; j_call: TRBJ2-2; d_call: NA; v_call: TRBV5-1; cdr3_aa: CASSFRAGTSTGELFF; cdr3_nt: TGCGCCAGCAGCTTCAGGGCCGGGACCAGCACCGGGGAGCTGTTTTTT
clone_size: few; j_call: TRBJ1-5; d_call: NA; v_call: TRBV18; cdr3_aa: CASSPVRGSQPQHF; cdr3_nt: TGTGCCAGCTCACCAGTTAGGGGAAGTCAGCCCCAGCATTTT
clone_size: few; j_call: TRBJ2-1; d_call: TRBD2; v_call: TRBV30; cdr3_aa: CAWSVSSVAGGWQFF; cdr3_nt: TGTGCCTGGAGTGTATCTTCCGTGGCGGGGGGATGGCAGTTCTTC
clone_size: NA; j_call: TRBJ1-1; d_call: NA; v_call: TRBV21-1; cdr3_aa: CASAPRGGNTEAFF; cdr3_nt: TGTGCCAGCGCCCCAAGGGGGGGCAACACTGAAGCTTTCTTT
clone_size: NA; j_call: TRBJ2-7; d_call: NA; v_call: TRBV9; cdr3_aa: CASSVEQRGYEQYF; cdr3_nt: TGTGCCAGCAGCGTAGAACAACGCGGCTACGAGCAGTACTTC
clone_size: NA; j_call: TRBJ2-3; d_call: NA; v_call: TRBV29-1; cdr3_aa: CSVEPGYTDTQYF; cdr3_nt: TGCAGCGTTGAACCAGGGTACACAGATACGCAGTATTTT
clone_size: few; j_call: TRBJ2-1; d_call: TRBD2; v_call: TRBV10-3; cdr3_aa: CAISPGGGGDEQFF; cdr3_nt: TGTGCCATCAGCCCGGGGGGTGGTGGAGATGAGCAGTTCTTC
clone_size: few; j_call: TRBJ2-1; d_call: NA; v_call: TRBV4-1; cdr3_aa: CASSGGEQFF; cdr3_nt: TGCGCCAGCAGCGGGGGTGAGCAGTTCTTC
clone_size: few; j_call: TRBJ1-2; d_call: NA; v_call: TRBV29-1; cdr3_aa: CSVGSSRVNYGYTF; cdr3_nt: TGCAGCGTTGGTTCCAGCAGGGTTAACTATGGCTACACCTTC
clone_size: few; j_call: TRBJ1-5; d_call: NA; v_call: TRBV6-1; cdr3_aa: CAVKGDQPQHF; cdr3_nt: TGTGCCGTCAAAGGGGATCAGCCCCAGCATTTT
clone_size: few; j_call: TRBJ2-4; d_call: NA; v_call: TRBV9; cdr3_aa: CASSVGVENIQYF; cdr3_nt: TGTGCCAGCAGCGTAGGGGTTGAAAACATTCAGTACTTC
clone_size: NA; j_call: TRBJ2-3; d_call: TRBD2; v_call: TRBV11-2; cdr3_aa: CASSLAGTTNTDTQYF; cdr3_nt: TGTGCCAGCAGCTTAGCGGGGACTACGAACACAGATACGCAGTATTTT
clone_size: NA; j_call: TRBJ2-7; d_call: NA; v_call: TRBV30; cdr3_aa: CAWKLGVPPEEQYF; cdr3_nt: TGTGCCTGGAAGCTAGGGGTCCCCCCTGAGGAGCAGTACTTC
clone_size: NA; j_call: TRBJ2-7; d_call: TRBD2; v_call: TRBV28; cdr3_aa: CASSSASGGAAEQYF; cdr3_nt: TGTGCCAGCAGTTCCGCTAGCGGGGGGGCCGCCGAGCAGTACTTC
clone_size: NA; j_call: TRBJ1-1; d_call: NA; v_call: TRBV9; cdr3_aa: CASSVEGGTPWTEAFF; cdr3_nt: TGTGCCAGCAGCGTAGAAGGCGGGACACCATGGACTGAAGCTTTCTTT
clone_size: few; j_call: TRBJ2-1; d_call: TRBD1; v_call: TRBV13; cdr3_aa: CASSHGQGPTNEQFF; cdr3_nt: TGTGCCAGCAGCCACGGACAGGGCCCTACGAATGAGCAGTTCTTC
clone_size: NA; j_call: TRBJ1-5; d_call: NA; v_call: TRBV7-2; cdr3_aa: CASSWNTNSNQPQHF; cdr3_nt: TGTGCCAGCAGCTGGAACACAAATAGCAATCAGCCCCAGCATTTT
clone_size: NA; j_call: TRBJ1-4; d_call: TRBD1; v_call: TRBV6-1; cdr3_aa: CASGSGQGVIEKLFF; cdr3_nt: TGTGCCAGCGGATCGGGACAGGGAGTTATCGAAAAACTGTTTTTT
clone_size: few; j_call: TRBJ1-2; d_call: NA; v_call: TRBV6-5; cdr3_aa: CASSYYSGSNYGYTF; cdr3_nt: TGTGCCAGCAGTTACTATAGCGGCAGCAACTATGGCTACACCTTC
clone_size: few; j_call: TRBJ1-2; d_call: TRBD1; v_call: TRBV4-1; cdr3_aa: CASSQRDRGMDGYTF; cdr3_nt: TGCGCCAGCAGCCAAAGGGACAGGGGAATGGATGGCTACACCTTC
clone_size: NA; j_call: TRBJ1-1; d_call: NA; v_call: TRBV19; cdr3_aa: CASRSGLSNTEAFF; cdr3_nt: TGTGCCAGTAGGTCGGGACTTTCGAACACTGAAGCTTTCTTT
clone_size: few; j_call: TRBJ2-3; d_call: TRBD1; v_call: TRBV28; cdr3_aa: CASSLLGTGVTDTQYF; cdr3_nt: TGTGCCAGCAGTTTATTGGGGACAGGGGTTACAGATACGCAGTATTTT
clone_size: NA; j_call: TRBJ2-1; d_call: TRBD1; v_call: TRBV18; cdr3_aa: CASSRMGQGSYNEQFF; cdr3_nt: TGTGCCAGCTCCCGAATGGGACAGGGGTCCTACAATGAGCAGTTCTTC
clone_size: NA; j_call: TRBJ2-7; d_call: TRBD1; v_call: TRBV18; cdr3_aa: CASSPRGDRADSYEQYF; cdr3_nt: TGTGCCAGCTCACCAAGGGGGGACAGGGCGGACTCCTACGAGCAGTACTTC
clone_size: few; j_call: TRBJ2-1; d_call: NA; v_call: TRBV7-2; cdr3_aa: CASSLDRGYNEQFF; cdr3_nt: TGTGCCAGCAGCTTAGATCGGGGCTACAATGAGCAGTTCTTC
clone_size: few; j_call: TRBJ2-6; d_call: NA; v_call: TRBV29-1; cdr3_aa: CSARTGSEGSGANVLTF; cdr3_nt: TGCAGCGCCCGAACAGGGTCGGAAGGGTCTGGGGCCAACGTCCTGACTTTC
clone_size: few; j_call: TRBJ1-3; d_call: NA; v_call: TRBV19; cdr3_aa: CASRTPTGISGNTIYF; cdr3_nt: TGTGCCAGCAGAACCCCGACCGGTATCTCTGGAAACACCATATATTTT
clone_size: few; j_call: TRBJ2-2; d_call: TRBD2; v_call: TRBV9; cdr3_aa: CASSLGLAAATGELFF; cdr3_nt: TGTGCCAGCAGCCTCGGACTAGCGGCGGCAACCGGGGAGCTGTTTTTT
clone_size: few; j_call: TRBJ2-3; d_call: NA; v_call: TRBV29-1; cdr3_aa: CSVVQSTDTQYF; cdr3_nt: TGCAGCGTTGTGCAGAGCACAGATACGCAGTATTTT
clone_size: NA; j_call: TRBJ2-3; d_call: NA; v_call: TRBV25-1; cdr3_aa: CASSEWEGGSTDTQYF; cdr3_nt: TGTGCCAGCAGTGAATGGGAAGGGGGTAGCACAGATACGCAGTATTTT
clone_size: NA; j_call: TRBJ2-6; d_call: TRBD1; v_call: TRBV7-9; cdr3_aa: CASSSGTGTFPSGANVLTF; cdr3_nt: TGTGCCAGCAGCTCCGGGACAGGGACATTTCCATCTGGGGCCAACGTCCTGACTTTC
clone_size: few; j_call: TRBJ2-2; d_call: TRBD1; v_call: TRBV19; cdr3_aa: CASSKDRANTGELFF; cdr3_nt: TGTGCCAGTAGTAAGGACAGGGCGAACACCGGGGAGCTGTTTTTT
clone_size: NA; j_call: TRBJ2-3; d_call: NA; v_call: TRBV9; cdr3_aa: CASSVDRADTQYF; cdr3_nt: TGTGCCAGCAGCGTAGACCGGGCAGATACGCAGTATTTT
clone_size: NA; j_call: TRBJ1-4; d_call: NA; v_call: TRBV30; cdr3_aa: CAWSGRGANEKLFF; cdr3_nt: TGTGCCTGGAGTGGCCGGGGGGCTAATGAAAAACTGTTTTTT
clone_size: NA; j_call: TRBJ2-1; d_call: TRBD1; v_call: TRBV2; cdr3_aa: CASRGPGGEQFF; cdr3_nt: TGTGCCAGCAGAGGACCAGGGGGAGAGCAGTTCTTC
clone_size: NA; j_call: TRBJ2-6; d_call: NA; v_call: TRBV11-2; cdr3_aa: CASRPHLASGANVLTF; cdr3_nt: TGTGCCAGCAGGCCACATTTGGCCTCTGGGGCCAACGTCCTGACTTTC
clone_size: NA; j_call: TRBJ1-2; d_call: NA; v_call: TRBV29-1; cdr3_aa: CSAEAGRGYTF; cdr3_nt: TGCAGCGCCGAGGCCGGTCGGGGCTACACCTTC
clone_size: NA; j_call: TRBJ2-5; d_call: NA; v_call: TRBV7-9; cdr3_aa: CASTSMVETQYF; cdr3_nt: TGTGCCAGCACCTCTATGGTGGAGACCCAGTACTTC